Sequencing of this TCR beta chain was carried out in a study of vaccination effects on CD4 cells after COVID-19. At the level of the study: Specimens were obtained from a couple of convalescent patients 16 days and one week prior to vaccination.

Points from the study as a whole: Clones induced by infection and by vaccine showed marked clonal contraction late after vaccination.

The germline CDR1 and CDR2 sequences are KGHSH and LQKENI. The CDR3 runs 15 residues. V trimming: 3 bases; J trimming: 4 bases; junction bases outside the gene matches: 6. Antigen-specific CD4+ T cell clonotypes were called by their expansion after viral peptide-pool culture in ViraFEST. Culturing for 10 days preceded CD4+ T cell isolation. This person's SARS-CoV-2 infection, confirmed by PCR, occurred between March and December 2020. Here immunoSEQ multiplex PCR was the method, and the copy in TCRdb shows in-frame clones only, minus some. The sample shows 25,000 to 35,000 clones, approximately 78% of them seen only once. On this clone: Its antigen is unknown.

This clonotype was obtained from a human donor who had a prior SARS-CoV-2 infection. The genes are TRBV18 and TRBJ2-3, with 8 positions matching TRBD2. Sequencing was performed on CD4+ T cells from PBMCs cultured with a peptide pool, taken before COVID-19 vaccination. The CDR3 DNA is TGTGCCAGCTCACCTTTAGCGGGGAAGGCAGATACGCAGTATTTT. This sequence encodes CASSPLAGKADTQYF.